Here is one T cell receptor (beta chain) with its context. What it binds is not known. This CDR3 contains 15 residues. Germline V gene sequence: CDR1 SGHDN, CDR2 FVKESK. The ends were cut back, 1 base at V and 2 bases at J, with 11 bases in the middle. The data were taken from a study of vaccination and CD4 T cells after COVID-19. Study-level information: Post-COVID sampling occurred a median approximately 93 days after diagnosis (range 35 to 161). Cells received overlapping spike peptides from SARS-CoV-2, HCoV-NL63, HCoV-OC43 and HCoV-229E as stimulation.

The treatment was: approximately 9-day PBMC culture with coronavirus spike peptide pools or control peptides (ViraFEST assay). Scientists separated out CD4+ T cells through negative selection following 10 days in culture. Sequencing of cultured CD4+ T cell DNA used the Oncomine TCR Beta short-read assay. TCRdb recomputed calls from the PCR reads with MiXCR, one row per CDR3 protein. This sample carries about 13,000 distinct CDR3 sequences, approximately 74% of them seen once, and the ten largest clones take approximately 31%. The chain couples TRBV14 to TRBJ1-1; D call uncertain. This receptor was taken from a human donor who had recovered from COVID-19. Sequencing input: CD4+ T cells from blood, cultured in vitro. The chain's CDR3 is CASSQAGFFNTEAFF. The CDR3 DNA is TGTGCCAGCAGCCAAGCGGGCTTCTTTAACACTGAAGCTTTCTTT. The entire variable domain, with the rest obtained from reference TRBV14 and TRBJ1-1, is as follows: EAGVTQFPSHSVIEKGQTVTLRCDPISGHDNLYWYRRVMGKEIKFLLHFVKESKQDESGMPNNRFLAERTGGTYSTLKVQPAELEDSGVYFCASSQAGFFNTEAFFGQGTRLTVV.